Presented here are 24 T cell receptor beta chains from one specimen sequenced in a study of vaccination and CD4 T cells after COVID-19. Described treatment: roughly nine-day PBMC culture with coronavirus spike peptide pools or control peptides (ViraFEST assay). CD4+ T cells that came from the unexposed donor were collected before the COVID-19 pandemic (2011-2018). The Oncomine TCR Beta short-read assay was what sequenced the DNA obtained from cultured CD4+ T cells. TCRdb redid the calling of the PCR reads with MiXCR, one entry per CDR3 protein. The sample lists 8,500 to 9,500 distinct CDR3 sequences, approximately 34% occurring once. Antigens of these TCRs are unknown. Sequenced sample: CD4+ T cells from blood, cultured in vitro. These receptors originate from a human donor in good health.

This clonotype was counted between two and nine times. This rearrangement joins TRBV27 to TRBJ2-7; no clear D. Trimming took off 2 bases at V and 4 bases at J, with 12 bases between the two ends. Per germline, CDR1 MNHEY and CDR2 SMNVEV (reference sequence). The CDR3 loop spans 14 amino acids. In nucleotides, the CDR3 is TGTGCCAGCAGTTTAGCCCCGGACCTTTACGAGCAGTACTTC. This sequence encodes CASSLAPDLYEQYF.

The chain joins TRBV7-8 to TRBJ1-2; TRBD1 aligns across 7 bases. Trimming took 5 bases from V and 6 from J; bases not matched to a gene: 3. Germline V gene sequence: CDR1 SGHVS, CDR2 FQNEAQ. The CDR3 is 12 residues long. For the CDR3, the DNA is TGTGCCAGCAGCGACAGGGAAGATGGCTACACCTTC. This encodes CASSDREDGYTF.

This sequence joins TRBV12-3 or TRBV12-4 and TRBJ2-1, with D unclear. Trimming cost V 6 bases and J 5 bases, with 11 bases left between them. This CDR3 contains 13 residues. In DNA, the CDR3 is TGTGCCAGCAGCTCTGACTGGGACAATGAGCAGTTCTTC. This translates into CASSSDWDNEQFF.

This sequence joins TRBV20-1 and TRBJ1-2; 7 bases align to TRBD1. The CDR3 runs 15 residues. Germline V CDR1 and CDR2: DFQATT, SNEGSKA (reference sequence). With V trimmed by 0 bases and J by 5 bases, 9 bases remained unmatched. Here the CDR3 DNA reads TGCAGTGCTAGAGATCGGGACAGTCTTCCTTATGGCTACACCTTC. It specifies CSARDRDSLPYGYTF.

This clonotype was observed a few times. The chain carries TRBV20-1 and TRBJ2-3, with D tentatively TRBD2 (5 bases). Trimming pared 3 bases from V and 3 bases from J, leaving 10 bases between. This CDR3 region has 13 residues. Per the germline V gene, CDR1 is DFQATT and CDR2 is SNEGSKA (reference sequence). The CDR3: CSARDSRTDTQYF. CDR3 DNA: TGCAGTGCTAGGGACTCTAGGACAGATACGCAGTATTTT.

The chain is built from TRBV5-1 and TRBJ2-3; 8 nucleotides match TRBD1. J lost 1 base, V lost 0 bases, and 1 base had no gene match. The CDR3 covers 15 residues. Germline V gene data show CDR1 as SGHRS and CDR2 as YFSETQ. CDR3 region: CASSLAGGRTDTQYF. As DNA, the CDR3 is TGCGCCAGCAGCTTGGCAGGGGGCCGCACAGATACGCAGTATTTT. The variable domain in full, completed from reference TRBV5-1 and TRBJ2-3, reads KAGVTQTPRYLIKTRGQQVTLSCSPISGHRSVSWYQQTPGQGLQFLFEYFSETQRNKGNFPGRFSGRQFSNSRSEMNVSTLELGDSALYLCASSLAGGRTDTQYFGPGTRLTVL.

The genes are TRBV19 and TRBJ2-5, with 7 bases identical to TRBD2. The CDR3 loop spans 13 amino acids. Germline V gene data show CDR1 as LNHDA and CDR2 as SQIVND (reference sequence). The V gene end was trimmed by 4 bases and the J gene end by 5 bases; junction bases not matched to a gene: 4. The CDR3 is CASSTAGYETQYF. CDR3 sequence (DNA): TGTGCCAGTAGTACAGCGGGGTACGAGACCCAGTACTTC.

This clonotype was found a few times. This chain uses TRBV19 with TRBJ2-1; 8 bases agree with TRBD2. Germline loops: CDR1 LNHDA, CDR2 SQIVND (reference sequence). The CDR3 extends over 14 amino acids. The V and J ends lost 7 bases and 4 bases, in that order; junction bases with no gene match: 6. CDR3 amino acids: CASKGTRAYNEQFF. CDR3 nucleotide sequence: TGTGCCAGTAAGGGGACTAGAGCTTACAATGAGCAGTTCTTC.

The genes are TRBV20-1 and TRBJ1-1; D possibly corresponds to TRBD1 (5 bases). The CDR3 length is 14 residues. V was shortened by 6 bases and J by 7 bases, with 21 bases between the two germline ends. The germline CDR1 and CDR2 sequences are DFQATT and SNEGSKA (reference sequence). CDR3 in amino acids: CSASTGHPDREAFF. CDR3 in DNA: TGCAGTGCCTCCACAGGACACCCCGACCGTGAAGCTTTCTTT.

The gene calls are TRBV20-1 and TRBJ2-2; TRBD2 matches 8 bases. Looked up from germline, CDR1 is DFQATT and CDR2 is SNEGSKA (reference sequence). The CDR3 loop spans 17 amino acids. With 6 bases clipped from V and 1 base from J, the junction kept 13 bases outside the gene matches. In DNA form, the CDR3 reads TGCAGTGCCATGACACCGGGGGGGCTGGGGAACACCGGGGAGCTGTTTTTT. This codes for CSAMTPGGLGNTGELFF.

The chain couples TRBV11-2 to TRBJ1-1, with unresolved D. CDR1 SGHAT and CDR2 FQNNGV come from the germline V gene. This CDR3 has 14 amino acids. V lost 0 bases, J lost 4 bases, and 9 bases lay in between. This CDR3 reads CASSLEGMGTEAFF. CDR3 nucleotides: TGTGCCAGCAGCTTAGAGGGGATGGGCACTGAAGCTTTCTTT.

The chain recombines TRBV20-1 with TRBJ1-1; no reliable D call. The germline gives CDR1 DFQATT, CDR2 SNEGSKA (reference sequence). The CDR3 runs 12 residues. Deletions cut 3 bases from V and 0 bases from J, with 5 bases between. The CDR3 nucleotides read TGCAGTGCTAGGGTCTTGAACACTGAAGCTTTCTTT. It encodes CSARVLNTEAFF.

The chain links TRBV6-4 to TRBJ2-3; TRBD2 matches 10 bases. V shed 4 bases and J 3 bases; nucleotides not matched to a gene: 4. Germline V CDR1 and CDR2: MRHNA, SNTAGT. The CDR3 length is 15 residues. The CDR3 spells CASSVSSGGTDTQYF. The CDR3 nucleotides read TGTGCCAGCAGTGTATCTAGCGGGGGAACAGATACGCAGTATTTT.

The V call is TRBV7-8, the J call TRBJ2-5; tentatively, D is TRBD1 (6 bases). Trimming stripped 3 bases from V and 7 bases from J, with 15 bases between. The CDR3 length is 14 residues. Germline CDR1 is SGHVS and CDR2 is FQNEAQ. Here the CDR3 reads CASSFDRFGWTQYF. The CDR3 nucleotides are TGTGCCAGCAGCTTCGACAGGTTCGGATGGACCCAGTACTTC.

The chain links TRBV6-1 to TRBJ1-1; D is ambiguous. Germline V gene sequence: CDR1 MNHNS, CDR2 SASEGT. Trimming stripped 7 bases from V and 1 base from J, with 13 bases between. This CDR3 has 14 amino acids. CDR3 DNA: TGTGCCAGCACCTCGACAAGTGAGAACACTGAAGCTTTCTTT. Residues: CASTSTSENTEAFF.

The chain employs TRBV5-1 and TRBJ1-2; 8 bases are shared with TRBD1. The CDR3 covers 14 residues. The V gene end was trimmed by 3 bases and the J gene end by 4 bases; junction bases not matched to a gene: 5. Germline values: CDR1 SGHRS, CDR2 YFSETQ. The CDR3 is CASSSGGEGYGYTF. For the CDR3, the DNA is TGCGCCAGCAGCTCAGGGGGCGAGGGCTATGGCTACACCTTC.

The chain joins TRBV27 to TRBJ1-5; D may be TRBD1 (5 bases). V lost 1 base to trimming and J lost 7 bases, with 17 bases between them. Germline assignment: CDR1 MNHEY and CDR2 SMNVEV (reference sequence). The CDR3 length is 16 residues. CDR3 DNA: TGTGCCAGCAGTTTATTAACAGGAGAGGGGAAACAGCCCCAGCATTTT. It yields the protein CASSLLTGEGKQPQHF.

The rearrangement links TRBV6-4 to TRBJ1-5; D is unclear. Germline V gives CDR1 MRHNA, CDR2 SNTAGT. V was pared by 4 bases and J by 9 bases, with 16 bases between. The CDR3 is 14 residues long. This CDR3 reads CASSVFCKSRPQHF. As DNA, the CDR3 is TGTGCCAGCAGTGTATTCTGTAAATCGCGGCCCCAGCATTTT.

This chain uses TRBV5-8 with TRBJ2-2; D is undetermined. Trimming cost V 1 base and J 0 bases, with 13 bases left between them. The CDR3 is made up of 17 amino acids. Germline CDR1 reads SGHTS; CDR2 reads YDEGEE. CDR3: CASSLHLGPTNTGELFF. CDR3 DNA: TGTGCCAGCAGCTTGCATCTGGGCCCGACGAACACCGGGGAGCTGTTTTTT.

This clonotype has a handful of counts. CDR3 protein: CASSPTYGYTF. CDR3 coding DNA: TGTGCCAGCAGTCCAACCTATGGCTACACCTTC. V gene TRBV2 combines with J gene TRBJ1-2; D remains ambiguous. V lost 5 bases to trimming and J lost 4 bases, with 5 bases between them. The length of the CDR3 is 11 residues. Germline V gene data show CDR1 as SNHLY and CDR2 as FYNNEI.

There are a few counts of this clonotype. The chain joins TRBV6-2 or TRBV6-3 to TRBJ2-2; 12 positions match TRBD2. Unmatched junction bases numbered 3, after V lost 1 base and J lost 9 bases. Germline CDR1 MNHEY, CDR2 SVGEGT. The CDR3 is 15 amino acids. The CDR3 sequence is CASSYWTSGERELFF. Here the CDR3 DNA reads TGTGCCAGCAGTTACTGGACTAGCGGGGAGAGGGAGCTGTTTTTT.

The rearrangement links TRBV11-1 to TRBJ1-6, with D maybe TRBD1 (6 bases). The CDR3 consists of 13 residues. CDR1 is SGHAT, CDR2 FQDESV, per germline (reference sequence). Trimming removed 3 bases from V and 7 bases from J, with 7 bases in between. CDR3 region: CASSFGGNSPLHF. Here the CDR3 DNA reads TGTGCCAGCAGCTTCGGGGGCAATTCACCCCTCCACTTT.

The V call is TRBV5-1, the J call TRBJ2-6; either TRBD1 or TRBD2 may fit D (6 bases each). The germline CDR1 and CDR2 sequences are SGHRS and YFSETQ. This CDR3 has 14 residues. V was shortened by 7 bases and J by 4 bases, with 12 bases between the two germline ends. The DNA for the CDR3 is TGCGCCAGCGAAAGGGGGGAGGGGGCCAACGTCCTGACTTTC. Translated: CASERGEGANVLTF. Variable domain in full (rest from reference TRBV5-1 and TRBJ2-6): KAGVTQTPRYLIKTRGQQVTLSCSPISGHRSVSWYQQTPGQGLQFLFEYFSETQRNKGNFPGRFSGRQFSNSRSEMNVSTLELGDSALYLCASERGEGANVLTFGAGSRLTVL.

This clonotype appeared a few times. The chain joins TRBV29-1 to TRBJ1-6; unclear D gene. The CDR3 extends over 13 amino acids. V lost 4 bases and J 5 bases, leaving 9 bases between the germline ends. Looked up from germline, CDR1 is SQVTM and CDR2 is ANQGSEA. CDR3 in amino acids: CSVGLSNNSPLHF. As DNA, the CDR3 is TGCAGCGTTGGTCTATCTAATAATTCACCCCTCCACTTT.